Included here is one TCR beta chain sequence, with context. The sample holds many counts of this clonotype. The specificity of this receptor is unknown. Base qualities are not recorded, but no much larger clone differs from it by a single base. cDNA was synthesized by template-switch 5'RACE using a primer with a 10-nucleotide random unique molecular identifier that tagged each TCR transcript. Every sequencing run yielded over 170 million TCR-beta sequences covering 15-18 subjects. Total RNA was extracted with the RNeasy kit. Using the KAPA Real-time Library Amplification kit, TCR-beta VDJ regions were amplified with primers for the TCR constant region and the 5'RACE anchor. Sample indexes and Illumina adaptors were added in a first PCR, and a second PCR then increased library yield. After Ampure bead purification, the roughly 650 bp TCR product was size-selected on a 2% E-gel SizeSelection system. Before pooling, library quality was assessed on a Bioanalyzer, concentration was determined with Qubit, and library quantification was performed with the Kapa Library Quantification kit. An Illumina HiSeq 2500 was used to sequence the libraries paired-end at 2 x 150 bp. To increase sequence diversity, about 25-31% phiX was spiked into each library pool. In the paper's pipeline: Quality-filtered reads were processed with the UMI-based MiGEC pipeline, and over 75% of raw TCR sequences were removed by the MiGEC pipeline during error correction. VDJ genes were aligned to IMGT germline references, and clonotypes were defined by unique CDR3 amino acid sequence plus V-J genes. Clonal expansion, Shannon diversity, and CDR3 relatedness (CalcPairwiseDistances, ClusterSamples) were evaluated with VDJtools, and phylogenetic trees were built with CLCbio workbench. Expanded clones were defined as having at least 8 unique UMIs, based on coefficient-of-variation modelling across technical triplicates. Clones were called with MiXCR by TCRdb after fastp trimmed the public reads at Q25, and only in-frame beta chains were retained. CDR3 protein duplicates are merged, each entry listing the most common genes and DNA. The V and J calls, along with clone size, are taken from TCRdb and not from the paper's own processing. This sample holds about 22,000 distinct CDR3 sequences; approximately 6.6% were observed only once. 35% to 55% of the sample goes to the ten largest clones.

Healthy controls were blood bank volunteers in Maryland, USA. Sorted-subset TCR libraries were prepared from around 1 million sorted CD4+ or CD8+ T cells. Peripheral blood was subjected to Ficoll-Hypaque density gradient centrifugation to isolate PBMCs, which were then cryopreserved in liquid nitrogen. The study also sequenced paired sorted CD4+ and CD8+ subsets from healthy controls, HAM/TSP patients and MS patients. This specimen comes from a study of neurological immune-mediated disorders (dated by TCRdb to about 2019). Describing the broader study: Peripheral blood TCR-beta repertoires from patients with HTLV-I-associated myelopathy (HAM/TSP), patients with multiple sclerosis, and healthy controls were compared in the study using UMI-based sequencing. Of the 68 subjects in the cohort, around 15 were HAM/TSP patients, some 34 were multiple sclerosis patients, and 20 were healthy controls. The approximately 96 TCR-beta libraries covered PBMC samples along with longitudinal samples, technical triplicates, and paired sorted CD4+ and CD8+ T-cell subsets. Broad study findings and their caveats: No identical CDR3 amino acid sequences were shared among expanded clones across subjects, suggesting private TCR-beta repertoires in all groups. TCR clonal expansion was greatest in HAM/TSP patients and smallest in MS patients, who ranked below even healthy controls.

The CDR3 has 14 amino acids, counting the end cysteine and phenylalanine. Just the 42-base CDR3 DNA is kept, in frame starting at base 1. The germline V gene yields SGDLS for CDR1 and YYNGEE for CDR2. V drops 0 bases and J drops 5 bases, leaving 11 bases in between. Sequencing was done on a sample of CD8+ T cells from blood. The source of this sequence is a man aged 18 to 35 in good health. Recombination linked TRBV9 to TRBJ2-5; the D region possibly corresponds to TRBD2 (7 bases align). The DNA sequence follows: TGTGCCAGCAGCGTAGGGGGGGGCGTGGAGACCCAGTACTTC. This codes for CASSVGGGVETQYF.